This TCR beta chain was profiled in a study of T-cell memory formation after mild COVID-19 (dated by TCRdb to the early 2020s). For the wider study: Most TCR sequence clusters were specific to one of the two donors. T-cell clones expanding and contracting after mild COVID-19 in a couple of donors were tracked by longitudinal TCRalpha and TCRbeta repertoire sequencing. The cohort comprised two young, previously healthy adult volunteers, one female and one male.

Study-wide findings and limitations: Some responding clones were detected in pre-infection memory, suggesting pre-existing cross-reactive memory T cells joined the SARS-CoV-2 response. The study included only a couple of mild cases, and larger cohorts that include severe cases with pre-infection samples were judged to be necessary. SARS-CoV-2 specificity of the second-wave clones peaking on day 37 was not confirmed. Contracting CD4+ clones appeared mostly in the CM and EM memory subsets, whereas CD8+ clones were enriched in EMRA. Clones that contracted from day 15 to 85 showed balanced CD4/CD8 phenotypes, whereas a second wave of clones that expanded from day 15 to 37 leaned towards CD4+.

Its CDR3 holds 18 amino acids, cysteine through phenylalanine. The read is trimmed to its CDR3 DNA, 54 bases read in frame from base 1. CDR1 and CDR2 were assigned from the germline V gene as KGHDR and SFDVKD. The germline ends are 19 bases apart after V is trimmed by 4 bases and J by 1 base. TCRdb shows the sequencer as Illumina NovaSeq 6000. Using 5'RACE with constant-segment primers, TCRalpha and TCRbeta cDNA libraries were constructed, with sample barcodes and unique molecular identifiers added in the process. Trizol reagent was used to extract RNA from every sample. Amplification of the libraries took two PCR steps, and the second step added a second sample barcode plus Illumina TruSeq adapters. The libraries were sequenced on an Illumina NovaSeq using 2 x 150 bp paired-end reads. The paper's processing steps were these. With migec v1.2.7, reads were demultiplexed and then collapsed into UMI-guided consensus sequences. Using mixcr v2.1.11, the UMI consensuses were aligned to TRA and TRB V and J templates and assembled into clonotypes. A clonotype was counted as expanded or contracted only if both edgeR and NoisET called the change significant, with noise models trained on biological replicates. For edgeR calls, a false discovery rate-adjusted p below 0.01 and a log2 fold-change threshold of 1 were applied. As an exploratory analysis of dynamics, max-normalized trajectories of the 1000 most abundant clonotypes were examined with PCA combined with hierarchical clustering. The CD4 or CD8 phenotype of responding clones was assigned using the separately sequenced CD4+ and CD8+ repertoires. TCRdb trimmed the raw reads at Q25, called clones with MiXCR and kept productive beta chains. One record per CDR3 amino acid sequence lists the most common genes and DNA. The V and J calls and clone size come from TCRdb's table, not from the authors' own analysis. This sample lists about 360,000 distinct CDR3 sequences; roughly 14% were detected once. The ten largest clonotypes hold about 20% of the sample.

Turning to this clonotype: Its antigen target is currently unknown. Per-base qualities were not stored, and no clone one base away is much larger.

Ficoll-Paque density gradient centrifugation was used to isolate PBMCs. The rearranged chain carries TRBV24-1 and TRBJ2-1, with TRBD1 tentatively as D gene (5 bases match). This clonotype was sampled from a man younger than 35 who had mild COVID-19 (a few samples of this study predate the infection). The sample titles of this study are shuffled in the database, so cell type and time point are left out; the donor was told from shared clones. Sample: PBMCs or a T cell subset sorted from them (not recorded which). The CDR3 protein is CATSDPGSGISSYNEQFF. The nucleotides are TGTGCCACCAGTGACCCCGGGTCAGGGATTTCGTCCTACAATGAGCAGTTCTTC.